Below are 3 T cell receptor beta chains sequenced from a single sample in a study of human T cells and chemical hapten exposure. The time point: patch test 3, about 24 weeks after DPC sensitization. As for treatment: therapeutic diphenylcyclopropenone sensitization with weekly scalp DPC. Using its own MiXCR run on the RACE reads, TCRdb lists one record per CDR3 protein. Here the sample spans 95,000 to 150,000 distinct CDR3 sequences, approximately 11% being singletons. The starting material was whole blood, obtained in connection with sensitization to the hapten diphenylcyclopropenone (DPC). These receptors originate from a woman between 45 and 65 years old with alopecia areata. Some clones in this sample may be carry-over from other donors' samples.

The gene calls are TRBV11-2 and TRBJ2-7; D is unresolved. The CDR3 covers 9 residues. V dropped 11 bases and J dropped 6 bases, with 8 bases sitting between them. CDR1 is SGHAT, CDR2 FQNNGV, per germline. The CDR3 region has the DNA TGTGCCCTCGGCAGCGAGCAGTACTTC. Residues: CALGSEQYF.

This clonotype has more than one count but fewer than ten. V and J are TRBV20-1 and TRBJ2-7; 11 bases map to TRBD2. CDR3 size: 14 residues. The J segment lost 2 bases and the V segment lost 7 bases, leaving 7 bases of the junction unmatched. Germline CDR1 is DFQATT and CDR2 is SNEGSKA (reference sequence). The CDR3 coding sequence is TGCAGTGGGGCGTTAGCGGGAGGGCCCTACGAGCAGTACTTC. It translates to CSGALAGGPYEQYF.

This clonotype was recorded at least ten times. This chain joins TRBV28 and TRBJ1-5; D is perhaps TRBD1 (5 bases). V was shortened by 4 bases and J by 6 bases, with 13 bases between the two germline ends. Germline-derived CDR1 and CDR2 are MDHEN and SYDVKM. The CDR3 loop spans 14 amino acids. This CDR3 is CASSSGGGSQPQHF. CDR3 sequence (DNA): TGTGCCAGCAGTTCCGGGGGAGGTAGTCAGCCCCAGCATTTT. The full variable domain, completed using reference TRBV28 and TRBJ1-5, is DVKVTQSSRYLVKRTGEKVFLECVQDMDHENMFWYRQDPGLGLRLIYFSYDVKMKEKGDIPEGYSVSREKKERFSLILESASTNQTSMYLCASSSGGGSQPQHFGDGTRLSIL.